The clone carrying this T cell receptor (beta chain) was observed many times. TCRdb reprocessed the RT-PCR reads with MiXCR, giving one entry per CDR3 protein. The sample shows approximately 200,000 distinct CDR3 sequences, roughly 13% of them seen only once. The entry originates in a study of patients and donors after allogeneic stem cell transplantation. Germline V gene sequence: CDR1 SGHDN, CDR2 FVKESK. The ends lost 3 bases at V and 1 base at J; junction bases unmatched: 6. The CDR3 length is 18 residues. Sequencing was performed on blood, either unsorted or a sorted T cell fraction (not recorded which). The clonotype was recovered from a human donor who was either an allogeneic HSCT recipient or a stem cell or donor lymphocyte infusion donor (not recorded which). It is not recorded whose cells these are; they may come from a transplant donor. This sequence joins TRBV14 and TRBJ2-2; 12 positions agree with TRBD2. CDR3 bases: TGTGCCAGCAGCCACCTAGCGGGGGGGCCACGGAACACCGGGGAGCTGTTTTTT. It is translated as CASSHLAGGPRNTGELFF.